This T cell receptor (beta chain) was recovered during a study of tumor-infiltrating lymphocytes in primary liver carcinoma. Study background: In every tissue type, samples returned a similar yield of roughly 3.5 to 7.13 million productive TCRbeta reads. Whole-study results and caveats: Tumor-blood pairs (like tumor-adjacent pairs) overlapped less than tumor region pairs did.

A remark on this clonotype: The antigen is undetermined.

The CDR3 totals 14 residues. V was trimmed by 10 bases and J by 6 bases, leaving 17 bases between them. Germline V lookup: CDR1 SGHRS, CDR2 YFSETQ. The input was around 500 ng total RNA; TCR beta cDNA was made from it with a constant-region primer. Investigators got TCR beta libraries out of three nested multiplex PCR rounds, done with slightly modified ARM-PCR. Forward primers for TRBV1-TRBV30 and a C-beta reverse primer served the first two PCR rounds, at about 10 cycles each. TCRdb re-called the multiplex PCR reads with MiXCR, one entry per CDR3 protein. The table has under 85,000 distinct CDR3 sequences, roughly 72% seen once; the top ten hold just under 20%. Between about 20 and 30 mg of unsorted bulk tissue served as the source from which RNA and DNA were co-extracted. Patients carried chronic HBV infection without prior treatment. Collection of samples drew on five separate regions of each tumor.

The TCR sequence derives from a middle-aged man with primary liver carcinoma and hepatitis B virus infection. The specimen sequenced was liver tumor tissue from sampling region 1. As to subset: tumor region T1, superior pole. The V and J genes are TRBV5-1 and TRBJ2-6, with D perhaps TRBD2 (5 bases). CDR3 residues: CASLRAEEANVLTF. CDR3 bases: TGCGCCTCCCTTAGGGCGGAGGAGGCCAACGTCCTGACTTTC.